The clone carrying this TCR beta chain was found a few times. The antigen is undetermined. This sample is part of a study of T-cell reconstitution after alpha-beta-depleted transplantation in children. The study, taken as a whole, reports: Newly produced T cells mostly accounted for T-cell counts and diversity one year post-transplant. At around two months after transplant, the alpha-beta T cells were reportedly derived from several hundred expanded clones that came from non-depleted graft cells. For some patients, TCRbeta diversity was high at day 60 because of recipient T cells and thymic progenitors that survived.

CDR1 is PRHDT and CDR2 is FYEKMQ in the germline V gene (reference sequence). J gave up 3 bases and V 0 bases, and 7 bases lay outside the gene matches. There are 16 residues in the CDR3. This sample's TCRbeta library carried unique molecular identifier barcodes. TCRdb passed the PCR reads through MiXCR, listing each CDR3 protein once. The sample contains about 980,000 distinct CDR3 sequences, under 30% of which appear only once. This clonotype originated in a boy under two years old who had a stem cell transplant for SCID, so the T cells may come from the graft donor. The V gene is TRBV13, the J gene TRBJ2-7; 8 bases fit TRBD1. The sample was PBMCs, mostly from graft donor cells, taken 360 days after TCRalphabeta/CD19-depleted stem cell transplant. This chain's CDR3 is CASSLGRGTGFYEQYF. Here the CDR3 DNA reads TGTGCCAGCAGCTTAGGGCGAGGGACAGGTTTCTACGAGCAGTACTTC.